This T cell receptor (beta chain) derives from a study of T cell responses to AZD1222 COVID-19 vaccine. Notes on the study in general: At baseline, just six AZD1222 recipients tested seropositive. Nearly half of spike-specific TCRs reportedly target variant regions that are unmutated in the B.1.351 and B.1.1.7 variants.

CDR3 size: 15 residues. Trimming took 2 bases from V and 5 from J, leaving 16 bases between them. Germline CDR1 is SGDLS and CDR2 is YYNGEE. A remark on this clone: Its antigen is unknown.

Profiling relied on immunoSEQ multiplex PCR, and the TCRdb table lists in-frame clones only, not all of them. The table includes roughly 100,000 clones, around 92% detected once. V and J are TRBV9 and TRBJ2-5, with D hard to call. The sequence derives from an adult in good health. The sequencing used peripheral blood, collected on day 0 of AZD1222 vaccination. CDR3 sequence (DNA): TGTGCCAGCAGCGTGATGAGCAGCGTAGAGGAGACCCAGTACTTC. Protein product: CASSVMSSVEETQYF.